The 9 T cell receptor beta chains in this list originate from one sample, sequenced in a study of cytomegalovirus exposure and HLA in healthy donors. PCR used 60 Vbeta primers and 13 Jbeta primers. Some clones are missing from TCRdb's copy, which holds only in-frame ones; the method was immunoSEQ multiplex PCR. In the table there are 130,000 or so clones, roughly 80% of which are singletons. The sequenced sample was PBMCs. Receptors were obtained from a man aged 35 to 55 in good health and CMV-seronegative.

The V call is TRBV7-9, the J call TRBJ2-1, with TRBD2 matching over 10 bases. Germline CDR1 and CDR2: SEHNR and FQNEAQ (reference sequence). The CDR3 sequence is 14 residues long. J was trimmed by 5 bases and V by 5 bases; bases with no gene match: 3. CDR3 in amino acids: CASSPGTSDNEQFF. As DNA, the CDR3 is TGTGCCAGCAGCCCCGGGACTAGCGACAATGAGCAGTTCTTC.

The chain combines TRBV28 with TRBJ2-7; TRBD2 matches 12 bases. CDR3 length: 15 amino acids. V dropped 6 bases and J dropped 3; count of bases not matched to a gene: 6. Germline lookup yields CDR1 MDHEN and CDR2 SYDVKM. The CDR3 bases are TGTGCCAGCAGCGGACTAGCGGGGACCAACTACGAGCAGTACTTC. Translated: CASSGLAGTNYEQYF.

J is TRBJ1-1 and V is TRBV2, with TRBD1 identical over 8 bases. The CDR3 runs 14 residues. Germline-derived CDR1 and CDR2 are SNHLY and FYNNEI. Trimming took 1 base from V and 6 from J; bases not matched to a gene: 4. CDR3 DNA: TGTGCCAGCAGTGAAGGGACAGGGAGTTCTGAAGCTTTCTTT. Amino acid sequence: CASSEGTGSSEAFF.

The genes are TRBV5-1 and TRBJ1-5, with 7 bases matching TRBD1. Germline assignment: CDR1 SGHRS and CDR2 YFSETQ. V trimming: 4 bases; J trimming: 4 bases; junction bases outside the gene matches: 5. This CDR3 has 14 residues. In nucleotides, the CDR3 is TGCGCCAGCAGCGGGGGACAGCCAAATCAGCCCCAGCATTTT. This codes for CASSGGQPNQPQHF.

This clone has only one observation. The V and J genes are TRBV18 and TRBJ2-7; D might be TRBD1 (6 bases). The length of the CDR3 is 15 residues. Trimming removed 3 bases at V and 0 bases at J, with 12 bases between. Germline V lookup: CDR1 KGHSH, CDR2 LQKENI. The CDR3 spells CASSPIRDNSYEQYF. CDR3 nucleotides: TGTGCCAGCTCACCTATACGGGACAACTCCTACGAGCAGTACTTC.

This clone appeared once. The chain has TRBV5-4 and TRBJ2-5; perhaps TRBD1 as D (5 bases). The CDR3 contains 16 residues. The germline gives CDR1 SGHNT, CDR2 YYREEE (reference sequence). Trimming removed 0 bases from V and 1 base from J, with 13 bases in between. In DNA form, the CDR3 reads TGTGCCAGCAGCTTGGCGGGTGGGGCACCCCAAGAGACCCAGTACTTC. Its protein product is CASSLAGGAPQETQYF.

This clone turned up a few times. The CDR3 is CASRADRGSTGELFF. CDR3 coding DNA: TGTGCCAGCAGAGCAGACAGGGGGAGCACCGGGGAGCTGTTTTTT. The V call is TRBV6-4, the J call TRBJ2-2; 9 nucleotides line up with TRBD1. The germline V gene encodes CDR1 MRHNA and CDR2 SNTAGT. There are 15 residues in the CDR3. Unmatched junction bases numbered 6, after V lost 6 bases and J lost 4 bases.

The rearrangement links TRBV9 to TRBJ2-5, with D unclear. Trimming removed 0 bases at V and 2 bases at J, with 11 bases between. The CDR3 sequence is 15 residues long. Germline V gene data show CDR1 as SGDLS and CDR2 as YYNGEE. DNA for the CDR3: TGTGCCAGCAGCGTAGGCGGAATTTGGCAAGAGACCCAGTACTTC. It is translated as CASSVGGIWQETQYF.

V gene TRBV4-3 combines with J gene TRBJ2-1; 10 positions agree with TRBD2. Germline V gene sequence: CDR1 LGHNA, CDR2 YSLEER. The ends lost 0 bases at V and 5 bases at J; junction bases unmatched: 10. The length of the CDR3 is 18 residues. CDR3 in amino acids: CASSQDLQLAGYDNEQFF. The DNA of the CDR3 is TGCGCCAGCAGCCAAGATCTCCAACTAGCGGGATATGACAATGAGCAGTTCTTC.